This TCR beta chain is from a study of blood T cells in healthy people across ages. Study-wide points: Age showed a roughly linear inverse relationship with TCR beta diversity per million T cells.

The V gene lost 5 bases and the J gene lost 0 bases, with 13 bases spanning the gap. Germline V gene sequence: CDR1 SGHTA, CDR2 FQGNSA. The CDR3 runs to 15 residues. With regard to this clonotype: As yet, its antigen is unknown.

Then a second PCR, running about 6 to 12 cycles, was carried out with a sample-barcoded 5' primer and a J-beta primer mix. TCRdb independently ran MiXCR on the 5' RACE reads; one entry per CDR3 protein. The repertoire holds around 750,000 distinct CDR3 sequences, approximately 53% seen once, with roughly 37% in the top ten. All donors came from Russia, were Caucasian and healthy, and spanned ages about 6 to 100. The source of this sequence is a man older than 75 in good health. The specimen was blood. The chain carries TRBV7-2 and TRBJ1-1; D is perhaps TRBD1 (6 bases). The CDR3 nucleotides read TGTGCCAGCAGCCCTGGGACAAATATGAACACTGAAGCTTTCTTT. This sequence encodes CASSPGTNMNTEAFF.